This T cell receptor beta chain was retrieved from a study of blood T cell repertoires in COVID-19. V was shortened by 6 bases and J by 1 base, with 6 bases between the two germline ends. Germline CDR1 LGHDT, CDR2 YNNKEL (reference sequence). The CDR3 runs 12 residues. In the authors' workflow: Nucleated cell number was recorded as an estimate derived from reference gene primer amplification. This table comes from immunoSEQ multiplex PCR, and its TCRdb copy is limited to in-frame clones, with some not included. V and J calls and clone size are copied from that table; D and trimming were computed from the DNA. In the table there are 250,000 to 350,000 clones, approximately 84% of which are singletons.

The sequenced sample consisted of PBMCs or T cells enriched from blood (not recorded which). J is TRBJ1-1 and V is TRBV3-1 (or the pseudogene TRBV3-2), with D uncertain. This clonotype was sampled from a woman aged 18-29 years who had recovered from COVID-19. The CDR3 loop reads CASSLANTEAFF. The DNA of the CDR3 is TGTGCCAGCAGTTTAGCGAACACTGAAGCTTTCTTT.